Listed below are T cell receptor beta chains from one sample, sequenced in a study of shared clonotypes between healthy human individuals. Profiled with immunoSEQ multiplex PCR; TCRdb holds only in-frame clones, not every one. The sample shows 400,000 to 600,000 clones, 60% to 80% of them seen only once. Sequenced: PBMCs. These receptors were collected from a woman in her 40s in good health. Some clones in this sample may be carry-over from other donors' samples. Both conserved end residues are part of each CDR3. Each record gives: D gene, J gene, V gene, clone size, CDR3 DNA, CDR3 protein. The D gene is left open where the match is weak. Some rows mark clone size as missing; the rest say once, few, many or name a class of expanded clone.

d_call: NA; j_call: TRBJ1-1; v_call: TRBV27; clone_size: NA; cdr3_nt: TGTGCCAGCAGTTCCCCCGGCCCGTTTATGGAAGCTTTCTTT; cdr3_aa: CASSSPGPFMEAFF
d_call: TRBD1; j_call: TRBJ2-5; v_call: TRBV29-1; clone_size: NA; cdr3_nt: TGCAGCGTTTGGGGACAGGGCGTAGAGACCCAGTACTTC; cdr3_aa: CSVWGQGVETQYF
d_call: TRBD2; j_call: TRBJ2-7; v_call: TRBV11-1; clone_size: NA; cdr3_nt: TGTGCCAGCAGCCCAGCGGGGGGGCGATCCTACGAGCAGTACTTC; cdr3_aa: CASSPAGGRSYEQYF
d_call: NA; j_call: TRBJ2-1; v_call: TRBV7-2; clone_size: NA; cdr3_nt: TGTGCCAGCAGCTTAGCGCTTGGCGGGCGGAGCGAGCAGTTCTTC; cdr3_aa: CASSLALGGRSEQFF
d_call: TRBD2; j_call: TRBJ2-1; v_call: TRBV15; clone_size: NA; cdr3_nt: TGTGCCACCAGCAGACTAGGGACTAGCAGTAATGAGCAGTTCTTC; cdr3_aa: CATSRLGTSSNEQFF
d_call: TRBD1; j_call: TRBJ2-3; v_call: TRBV19; clone_size: once; cdr3_nt: TGTGCCAGTAGTACCGGGACAGGGGTCGGCACAGATACGCAGTATTTT; cdr3_aa: CASSTGTGVGTDTQYF
d_call: NA; j_call: TRBJ2-3; v_call: TRBV19; clone_size: NA; cdr3_nt: TGTGCCAGTACAGACGGGAGCGCAGTTAATGCAGATACGCAGTATTTT; cdr3_aa: CASTDGSAVNADTQYF
d_call: NA; j_call: TRBJ1-3; v_call: TRBV7-9; clone_size: NA; cdr3_nt: TGTGCCAGCAGCTTATCCGTCTCTGGAAACACCATATATTTT; cdr3_aa: CASSLSVSGNTIYF
d_call: NA; j_call: TRBJ2-5; v_call: TRBV11-2; clone_size: NA; cdr3_nt: TGTGCCAGCAGCTGGAGGGCTAGTGAAGAGACCCAGTACTTC; cdr3_aa: CASSWRASEETQYF
d_call: TRBD1; j_call: TRBJ1-1; v_call: TRBV4-1; clone_size: NA; cdr3_nt: TGCGCCAGCAAAGGACAGGATGGGGACAGGAAAGCTTTCTTT; cdr3_aa: CASKGQDGDRKAFF
d_call: TRBD1; j_call: TRBJ1-2; v_call: TRBV11-1; clone_size: many; cdr3_nt: TGTGCCAGCAGCGTCGGACAGGCTAGCTACACCTTC; cdr3_aa: CASSVGQASYTF